One sample yielded the 21 T cell receptor beta chains listed below, sequenced in a study of response to subunit inactivated influenza vaccine (dated by TCRdb to 2016 to 2019). Library method: RT-PCR. The sequencing machine was an Illumina HiSeq 2500. Clones were called with MiXCR by TCRdb after fastp trimmed the public reads at Q25, and only in-frame beta chains were retained. Rows with a matching CDR3 protein are joined into one entry that keeps the most common DNA and genes. The sample has about 500,000 distinct CDR3 sequences on record, 16% of them singletons. The top ten clonotypes cover approximately 3% of the sample. Here the sequenced sample was CD4+ T cells sorted from PBMCs, taken less than 25 months after vaccination. All receptors derive from a man aged 45 to 70 who received an inactivated influenza vaccine. Donor details come from another sample of the same person, matched by shared clones.

There are a few counts of this clonotype. The genes are TRBV5-1 and TRBJ2-2; unclear D gene. V was pared by 1 base and J by 9 bases, with 16 bases between. Germline-derived CDR1 and CDR2 are SGHRS and YFSETQ. The length of the CDR3 is 15 residues. Here the CDR3 reads CASSLMHSSPRELFF. The CDR3 DNA sequence: TGCGCCAGCAGCTTGATGCACAGTTCACCTAGGGAGCTGTTTTTT.

The rearrangement joins TRBV11-1 to TRBJ2-2; 11 bases are a match to TRBD2. This CDR3 is built from 15 residues. The V gene end was trimmed by 6 bases and the J gene end by 8 bases; junction bases not matched to a gene: 8. Germline CDR1 is SGHAT and CDR2 is FQDESV (reference sequence). The CDR3 bases are TGTGCCAGCAGGTCGGGACTAGCGGCCCAAGGGGAGCTGTTTTTT. Amino acids: CASRSGLAAQGELFF.

This clonotype was counted a few times. The chain has TRBV7-9 and TRBJ1-5, with 7 bases lining up with TRBD1. The CDR3 loop spans 14 amino acids. V lost 1 base, J lost 4 bases, and 1 base stayed unmatched. Germline CDR1 SEHNR, CDR2 FQNEAQ (reference sequence). The CDR3 coding sequence is TGTGCCAGCAGCTTAGAGACAGGGAATCAGCCCCAGCATTTT. Translating gives CASSLETGNQPQHF.

This chain uses TRBV5-1 with TRBJ2-3, with D possibly matching TRBD1 (6 bases). This CDR3 contains 13 residues. Germline CDR1 and CDR2: SGHRS and YFSETQ. The V and J ends lost 4 bases and 10 bases respectively, with 16 bases between them. The CDR3 protein is CASSPAPRGSQYF. The CDR3 nucleotides are TGCGCCAGCAGCCCCGCCCCAAGGGGGTCGCAGTATTTT. The full variable domain, rest sourced from reference TRBV5-1 and TRBJ2-3, is KAGVTQTPRYLIKTRGQQVTLSCSPISGHRSVSWYQQTPGQGLQFLFEYFSETQRNKGNFPGRFSGRQFSNSRSEMNVSTLELGDSALYLCASSPAPRGSQYFGPGTRLTVL.

This clonotype was detected ten times or more. The rearrangement joins TRBV7-2 to TRBJ2-1; 9 bases line up with TRBD2. The germline CDR1 and CDR2 sequences are SGHTA and FQGNSA. The CDR3 contains 15 residues. Germline trimming cut 6 bases from V and 2 bases from J; bases unmatched to any gene: 5. The CDR3 protein is CASRLSSGAYNEQFF. As DNA, the CDR3 is TGTGCCAGCAGACTATCTAGCGGGGCCTACAATGAGCAGTTCTTC.

This clonotype was recorded at least ten times. The chain recombines TRBV4-2 with TRBJ2-3; TRBD1 matches 8 bases. The V and J ends lost 4 bases and 4 bases, in that order; junction bases with no gene match: 10. Germline lookup yields CDR1 LGHNA and CDR2 YNFKEQ. This CDR3 has 16 residues. In nucleotides, the CDR3 is TGTGCCAGCAGCCCGGACCGGGACAGGCTTGCAGATACGCAGTATTTT. It yields the protein CASSPDRDRLADTQYF.

V gene TRBV28 combines with J gene TRBJ1-2, with D maybe TRBD1 (6 bases). The germline CDR1 and CDR2 sequences are MDHEN and SYDVKM. The CDR3 runs 12 residues. The germline V and J ends were trimmed by 8 bases and 8 bases, with 15 bases remaining between them. The CDR3 reads CASFHRVGGYTF. CDR3 sequence (DNA): TGTGCCAGCTTCCACAGGGTAGGCGGCTACACCTTC.

There are a few counts of this clonotype. This chain links TRBV7-9 with TRBJ2-2; D is uncertain. The CDR3 length is 14 residues. Germline CDR1 is SEHNR and CDR2 is FQNEAQ (reference sequence). V was shortened by 2 bases and J by 1 base, with 5 bases between the two germline ends. DNA of the CDR3: TGTGCCAGCAGCTTACACGGGAACACCGGGGAGCTGTTTTTT. This encodes CASSLHGNTGELFF. Together with reference TRBV7-9 and TRBJ2-2, the CDR3 gives the full variable domain: DTGVSQNPRHKITKRGQNVTFRCDPISEHNRLYWYRQTLGQGPEFLTYFQNEAQLEKSRLLSDRFSAERPKGSFSTLEIQRTEQGDSAMYLCASSLHGNTGELFFGEGSRLTVL.

This clonotype was observed many times. The V and J genes are TRBV12-3 or TRBV12-4 and TRBJ2-1, with 7 positions matching TRBD2. With 10 bases clipped from V and 3 bases from J, the junction kept 9 bases outside the gene matches. The CDR3 covers 14 residues. CDR3 sequence (DNA): TGTGCCACCGGCGATAGCGGGCTCTACAATGAGCAGTTCTTC. It encodes CATGDSGLYNEQFF.

This clonotype appeared many times. The chain couples TRBV12-3 or TRBV12-4 to TRBJ1-1; 9 positions match TRBD1. V dropped 5 bases and J dropped 0; count of bases not matched to a gene: 7. The CDR3 is 16 residues long. The CDR3 sequence: CASSPGQGIMNTEAFF. CDR3 coding DNA: TGTGCCAGCAGTCCTGGACAGGGGATCATGAACACTGAAGCTTTCTTT.

This clonotype has a handful of counts. The rearrangement uses TRBV10-3 and TRBJ2-3, with 10 bases identical to TRBD1. This CDR3 is 13 amino acids long. Germline CDR1 and CDR2: ENHRY and SYGVKD. The J segment lost 5 bases and the V segment lost 6 bases, leaving 2 bases of the junction unmatched. The CDR3 sequence: CAIRGDRGDTQYF. CDR3 coding DNA: TGTGCCATCAGGGGGGACAGGGGAGATACGCAGTATTTT.

This chain joins TRBV7-3 and TRBJ2-1; TRBD1 agrees at 7 bases. CDR3 size: 14 residues. J was trimmed by 9 bases and V by 3 bases; bases with no gene match: 8. CDR1 and CDR2 from the germline V gene are SGHTA and FQGTGA. The CDR3 loop reads CASSFQGGSPEQFF. CDR3 DNA: TGTGCCAGCAGCTTTCAAGGGGGCTCGCCTGAGCAGTTCTTC. The variable domain in full, with the rest retrieved from reference TRBV7-3 and TRBJ2-1, is GAGVSQTPSNKVTEKGKYVELRCDPISGHTALYWYRQSLGQGPEFLIYFQGTGAADDSGLPNDRFFAVRPEGSVSTLKIQRTERGDSAVYLCASSFQGGSPEQFFGPGTRLTVL.

The chain carries TRBV10-3 and TRBJ2-1; no clear D. Deletions cut 2 bases from V and 0 bases from J, with 5 bases between. CDR1 ENHRY and CDR2 SYGVKD come from the germline V gene. There are 14 residues in the CDR3. The CDR3 here is CAISERTSYNEQFF. The CDR3, as DNA: TGTGCCATCAGTGAGAGGACCTCCTACAATGAGCAGTTCTTC.

CDR3 region: CSVGGQGYGYTF. CDR3 coding DNA: TGCAGCGTTGGAGGTCAGGGATATGGCTACACCTTC. This sequence joins TRBV29-1 and TRBJ1-2; possibly TRBD1 for D (5 bases). The CDR3 runs 12 residues. The V gene's germline CDR1 is SQVTM and CDR2 ANQGSEA. Trimming removed 4 bases at V and 5 bases at J, with 11 bases between.

This clonotype occurred many times. The chain recombines TRBV4-2 with TRBJ2-7; tentatively, D is TRBD2 (5 bases). The V gene lost 0 bases and the J gene lost 3 bases, with 12 bases spanning the gap. The CDR3 consists of 15 residues. Germline CDR1 is LGHNA and CDR2 is YNFKEQ. CDR3 DNA: TGTGCCAGCAGCCAAGACTTCCAGACTAACTACGAGCAGTACTTC. It specifies CASSQDFQTNYEQYF.

This clonotype has just a few counts. The CDR3 DNA is TGTGCCAGCAGTTACCAGACAGGCTACAATGAGCAGTTCTTC. This gives the protein CASSYQTGYNEQFF. This chain links TRBV6-2 or TRBV6-3 with TRBJ2-1; maybe TRBD1 (6 bases). Deletions cut 2 bases from V and 3 bases from J, with 8 bases between. This CDR3 spans 14 amino acids. Looked up from germline, CDR1 is MNHEY and CDR2 is SVGEGT.

The chain carries TRBV7-7 and TRBJ2-1; 10 bases fit TRBD2. CDR3 length equals 15 residues. Germline V gene lookup returns CDR1 SSHAT and CDR2 FNYEAQ (reference sequence). V was clipped by 1 base and J by 6 bases; unmatched bases: 3. CDR3 in DNA: TGTGCCAGCAGCTTAGGCCAGCGGGAGGGCAATGAGCAGTTCTTC. Translation gives CASSLGQREGNEQFF.

This clonotype was observed at least ten times. The V gene is TRBV7-7, the J gene TRBJ2-3; the match to TRBD1 covers 12 bases. Germline V CDR1 and CDR2: SSHAT, FNYEAQ (reference sequence). Trimming cost V 5 bases and J 6 bases; bases outside gene matches: 3. CDR3 length: 14 amino acids. CDR3 amino acids: CASSPGTGGDTQYF. CDR3 nucleotide sequence: TGTGCCAGCAGCCCTGGGACAGGGGGCGATACGCAGTATTTT.

This clonotype was counted at least ten times. This sequence joins TRBV12-3 or TRBV12-4 and TRBJ2-3; the match to TRBD2 covers 8 bases. This CDR3 has 15 residues. The trim removed 2 bases at V and 4 bases at J, leaving 5 bases unmatched. CDR3 sequence reads: CASSLQLAGPDTQYF. CDR3 nucleotide sequence: TGTGCCAGCAGTTTACAGCTAGCGGGCCCAGATACGCAGTATTTT.

CDR3 DNA sequence: TGTGCCAGCAGCCCCACGGGGGATGGCTACACCTTC. Its protein is CASSPTGDGYTF. The chain employs TRBV3-1 and TRBJ1-2; perhaps TRBD1 as D (5 bases). Trimming took 4 bases from V and 6 from J, leaving 9 bases between them. Germline lookup yields CDR1 LGHDT and CDR2 YNNKEL (reference sequence). The CDR3 is 12 residues long. The full variable domain, completed using reference TRBV3-1 and TRBJ1-2, is DTAVSQTPKYLVTQMGNDKSIKCEQNLGHDTMYWYKQDSKKFLKIMFSYNNKELIINETVPNRFSPKSPDKAHLNLHINSLELGDSAVYFCASSPTGDGYTFGSGTRLTVV.

This clonotype was seen more than once but under ten times. The chain couples TRBV20-1 to TRBJ1-2; 10 bases map to TRBD1. The CDR3 spans 16 residues. V lost 1 base to trimming and J lost 0 bases; unmatched junction nucleotides: 5. CDR1 DFQATT and CDR2 SNEGSKA come from the germline V gene (reference sequence). CDR3 sequence: CSARGGTGDTNYGYTF. The CDR3 bases are TGCAGTGCTAGAGGCGGGACAGGGGATACTAACTATGGCTACACCTTC.